Listed below are T cell receptor beta chains from one sample, sequenced in a study of molecular identifiers for immune sequencing clone quantification. TCRdb processed the PCR reads anew with MiXCR; each CDR3 protein has one entry. The sample lists approximately 630,000 distinct CDR3 sequences; approximately 24% were seen once. Sequenced input: naive CD8+ T cells from blood, with Jurkat cell RNA spiked in. These receptors were obtained from a human donor in good health. Some libraries in this study had Jurkat cell RNA spiked in. CDR3s leave out the opening cysteine and the closing phenylalanine or tryptophan. Fields, in order: V gene, CDR3 length, J gene, CDR3 protein.

>TRBV7-9|13|TRBJ1-1
ASSLDSRISPEAF
>TRBV13|10|TRBJ2-3
ASRLLGDTQY
>TRBV2|14|TRBJ1-2
ASSEPWTGANYGYT
>TRBV3-1|13|TRBJ2-7
ASSQNAGLADEQY
>TRBV28|16|TRBJ1-5
ASSNPRTVTKGYQPQH
>TRBV6-1|12|TRBJ2-7
ASSPGHPSYEQY
>TRBV6-4|14|TRBJ1-2
ASTNSPGTGVYDYT
>TRBV2|17|TRBJ2-3
ASSGLITSARPNTDTQY
>TRBV29-1|12|TRBJ1-5
SVVLLNSNKPQH
>TRBV12-3/TRBV12-4|13|TRBJ2-7
ASSLAGRSAYEQY
>TRBV3-1|14|TRBJ1-6
ASSQDAGTFNSPLH
>TRBV7-2|12|TRBJ2-7
ASSSAGQLYEQY
>TRBV4-1|14|TRBJ2-7
ASSQGTSGYLYEQY
>TRBV27|12|TRBJ1-1
ASSLLQGSPEAY
>TRBV25-1|14|TRBJ1-4
ASSGQAQGGVEKLF
>TRBV14|16|TRBJ2-7
ASSHVAGRSGVYYEQY
>TRBV2|14|TRBJ1-4
ASSEVGTATNEKLF
>TRBV2|14|TRBJ2-7
ASRRDKGQLPYEQY
>TRBV4-3|13|TRBJ1-5
ASSQGQGDNQPQH
>TRBV27|11|TRBJ2-6
ASRRGGANVLT
>TRBV20-1|13|TRBJ1-6
SARDRGQGGSPLH
>TRBV5-4|13|TRBJ2-7
ASSPGLAGPYEPS
>TRBV20-1|12|TRBJ2-7
SAREEVFSYEQY
>TRBV29-1|13|TRBJ2-2
SVEAGSGGTGELF
>TRBV4-1|12|TRBJ1-1
ASSQVGTNTEAF
>TRBV6-1|14|TRBJ2-6
ASGPGTGVGANVLT
>TRBV29-1|16|TRBJ2-4
SVEAASGAIGAKNIQY
>TRBV5-6|14|TRBJ2-1
ASSFQQGEAYNEQF
>TRBV6-2/TRBV6-3|14|TRBJ1-5
ASRYDRGRMGQPQH
>TRBV7-9|15|TRBJ2-6
ASSLGLAFSGANVLT
>TRBV13|14|TRBJ2-5
ASSLQGYVLQETQY
>TRBV12-3/TRBV12-4|12|TRBJ2-5
ASRGGAVQETQY
>TRBV19|12|TRBJ1-1
ASNAGLVGAEAF
>TRBV6-5|15|TRBJ1-6
ASSSLTGNEFGSPLH
>TRBV7-3|12|TRBJ2-1
ASSLTSAYNEQF
>TRBV2|10|TRBJ2-3
AIKGVTDTQY
>TRBV14|13|TRBJ2-7
ASSQESQDPYEQY
>TRBV9|13|TRBJ2-1
ASSVSSLGSGEQF
>TRBV7-7|12|TRBJ2-1
ASSLPGVQNEQF
>TRBV7-9|13|TRBJ2-1
ASSWGPAGVGEQF
>TRBV27|12|TRBJ2-7
ASSLGAGAGEQY
>TRBV30|11|TRBJ2-5
AWTLGRQETQY
>TRBV6-1|13|TRBJ1-1
ASSESTGLNTEAF
>TRBV27|14|TRBJ2-7
ASSPNWPRFTYEQY
>TRBV6-4|12|TRBJ2-1
TSKQDFSYNEQF